This entry lists 2 T cell receptor beta chains sequenced from one sample in a study of T cell changes during pregnancy in multiple sclerosis. Sequenced by immunoSEQ multiplex PCR; TCRdb stores in-frame clones only, minus some. The sample records about 49,000 clones, around 94% being singletons. The specimen comprised CD8+ T cells from peripheral blood mononuclear cells, sampled before pregnancy. The origin of the receptors is a female donor with multiple sclerosis, enrolled in a pregnancy study.

The chain uses TRBV28 and TRBJ2-3; 7 nucleotides align to TRBD2. V gave up 5 bases and J gave up 1 base; unmatched junction bases: 15. Germline CDR1 and CDR2: MDHEN and SYDVKM. The CDR3 covers 18 residues. For the CDR3, the DNA is TGTGCCAGCAGTGGCACCGGGACTACAAGTACAGGCACAGATACGCAGTATTTT. Translated: CASSGTGTTSTGTDTQYF.

The chain couples TRBV4-1 to TRBJ2-3; 8 bases are shared with TRBD2. The junction had 11 bases not matched to a gene; V was cut back by 0 bases and J by 3 bases. CDR3 size: 18 residues. The V gene's germline CDR1 is MGHRA and CDR2 YSYEKL. CDR3 DNA: TGCGCCAGCAGCCAAGAGGGCGCTGGTAGCGGGGAAACAGATACGCAGTATTTT. It translates to CASSQEGAGSGETDTQYF.